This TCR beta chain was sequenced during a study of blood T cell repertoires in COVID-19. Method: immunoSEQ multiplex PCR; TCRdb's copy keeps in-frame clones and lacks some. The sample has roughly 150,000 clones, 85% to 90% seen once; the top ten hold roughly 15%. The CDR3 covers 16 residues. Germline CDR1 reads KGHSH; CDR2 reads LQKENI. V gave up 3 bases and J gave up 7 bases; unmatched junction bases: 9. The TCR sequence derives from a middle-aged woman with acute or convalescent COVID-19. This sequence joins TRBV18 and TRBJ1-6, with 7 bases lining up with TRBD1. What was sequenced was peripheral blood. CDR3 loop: CASSPSGTALNSPLHF. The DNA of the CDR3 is TGTGCCAGCTCACCCTCAGGGACAGCCCTGAATTCACCCCTCCACTTT.